The clone carrying this T cell receptor beta chain was recorded once. What it binds is unknown. Additional DNA sequences in this sample encode the identical CDR3. This entry comes from a study of shared clonotypes between healthy human individuals. CD45RO-negative, CCR7-selected cells formed the naive CD8 fraction, which excluded terminally differentiated effector memory CD45RA+ cells. Trimming took off 0 bases at V and 2 bases at J, with 8 bases between the two ends. The CDR3 spans 14 residues. Germline CDR1 reads SGHRS; CDR2 reads YFSETQ. Sequencing used immunoSEQ multiplex PCR; TCRdb keeps in-frame clones, though not all of them. The repertoire consists of approximately 650,000 clones, with around 95% occurring once and the leading ten covering 0.11%. Whole-study results and caveats: Donors were few, which limited the genetic and exposure-history diversity represented. Measured sharing among donors was expected to vary with sequencing depth.

The chain recombines TRBV5-1 with TRBJ1-1; perhaps TRBD1 as D (5 bases). Sequencing used naive CD8+ T cells sorted from blood. This clonotype was sampled from a woman in her 30s in good health. The CDR3 protein is CASSLAQGNTEAFF. CDR3 DNA: TGCGCCAGCAGCTTGGCTCAGGGAAACACTGAAGCTTTCTTT.